The present TCR beta chain was sequenced within a study of breast tumors, draining lymph nodes, adjacent tissues. Study-level findings and limits: Compared with basal-like, luminal-like tumors shared significantly more repertoire with nontumor tissue. Tumors had less TCR diversity than lymph nodes, more than nontumor tissue.

The lymph nodes were axillary draining lymph nodes from breast cancer patients. Germline assignment: CDR1 MNHEY and CDR2 SVGAGI. The trim removed 2 bases at V and 3 bases at J, leaving 5 bases unmatched. CDR3 length: 15 residues. TCRdb recomputed calls from the multiplex PCR reads with MiXCR, one row per CDR3 protein. The sample includes some 130,000 distinct CDR3 sequences, approximately 20% of them seen just once. There are many counts of this clonotype. Antigen specificity is unknown. V usage is TRBV6-5 and J usage is TRBJ2-3, with 7 bases lining up with TRBD1. The sequenced sample was axillary lymph node tissue. This TCR was recovered from a female donor with breast cancer. Some clones in this sample may be carry-over from other donors' samples. CDR3 amino acids: CASSYRGRRTDTQYF. The CDR3 DNA is TGTGCCAGCAGTTACAGGGGGCGAAGGACAGATACGCAGTATTTT.